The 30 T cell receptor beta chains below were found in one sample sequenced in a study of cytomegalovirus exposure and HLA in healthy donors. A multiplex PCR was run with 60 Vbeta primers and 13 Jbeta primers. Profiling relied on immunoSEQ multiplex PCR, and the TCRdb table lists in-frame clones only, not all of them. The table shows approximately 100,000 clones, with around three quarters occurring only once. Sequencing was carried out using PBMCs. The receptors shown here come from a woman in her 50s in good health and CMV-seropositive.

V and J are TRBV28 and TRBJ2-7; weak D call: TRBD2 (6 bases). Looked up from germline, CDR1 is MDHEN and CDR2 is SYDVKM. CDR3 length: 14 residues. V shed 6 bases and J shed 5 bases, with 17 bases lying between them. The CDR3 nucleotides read TGTGCCAGCAGCTCCGTTGGGGGGAGGCACGAGCAGTACTTC. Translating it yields CASSSVGGRHEQYF.

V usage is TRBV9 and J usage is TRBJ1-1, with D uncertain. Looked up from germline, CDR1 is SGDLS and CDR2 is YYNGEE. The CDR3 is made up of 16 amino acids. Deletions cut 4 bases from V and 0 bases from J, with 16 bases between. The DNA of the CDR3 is TGTGCCAGCAGCCCATTATTTGGGCAAGTGAACACTGAAGCTTTCTTT. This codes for CASSPLFGQVNTEAFF.

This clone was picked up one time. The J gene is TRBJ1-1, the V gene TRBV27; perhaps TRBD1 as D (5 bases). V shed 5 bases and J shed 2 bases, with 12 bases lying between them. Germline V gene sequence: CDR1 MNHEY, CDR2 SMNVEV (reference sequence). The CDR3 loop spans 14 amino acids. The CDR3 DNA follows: TGTGCCAGCAGTACCAGGGCCCCTAACACTGAAGCTTTCTTT. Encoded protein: CASSTRAPNTEAFF.

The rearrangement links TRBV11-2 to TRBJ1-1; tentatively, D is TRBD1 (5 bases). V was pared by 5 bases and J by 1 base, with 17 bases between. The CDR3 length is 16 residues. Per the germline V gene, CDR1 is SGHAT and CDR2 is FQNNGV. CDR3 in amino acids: CASSQKVGGSNTEAFF. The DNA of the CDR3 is TGTGCCAGCAGCCAAAAGGTCGGGGGTTCGAACACTGAAGCTTTCTTT.

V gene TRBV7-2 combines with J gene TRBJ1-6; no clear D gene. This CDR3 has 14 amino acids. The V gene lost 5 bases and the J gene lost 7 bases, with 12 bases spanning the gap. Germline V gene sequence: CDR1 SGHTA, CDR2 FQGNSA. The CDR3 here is CASSQTQTNSPLHF. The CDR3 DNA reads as TGTGCCAGCAGCCAGACACAGACCAATTCACCCCTCCACTTT. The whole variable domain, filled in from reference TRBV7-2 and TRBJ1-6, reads GAGVSQSPSNKVTEKGKDVELRCDPISGHTALYWYRQSLGQGLEFLIYFQGNSAPDKSGLPSDRFSAERTGGSVSTLTIQRTQQEDSAVYLCASSQTQTNSPLHFGNGTRLTVT.

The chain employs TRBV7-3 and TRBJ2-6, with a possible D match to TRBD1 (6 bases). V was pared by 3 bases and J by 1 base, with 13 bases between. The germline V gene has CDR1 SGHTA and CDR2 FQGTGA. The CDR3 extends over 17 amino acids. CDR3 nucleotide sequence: TGTGCCAGCAGCTTCCGACGAGGGGGATCTGGGGCCAACGTCCTGACTTTC. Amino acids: CASSFRRGGSGANVLTF.

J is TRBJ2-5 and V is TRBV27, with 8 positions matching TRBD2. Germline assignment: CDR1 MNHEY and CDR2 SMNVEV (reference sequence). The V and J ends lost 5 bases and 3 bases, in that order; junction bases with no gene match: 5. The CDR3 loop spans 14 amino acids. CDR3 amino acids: CASSPISGEETQYF. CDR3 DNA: TGTGCCAGCAGTCCCATTAGCGGGGAAGAGACCCAGTACTTC.

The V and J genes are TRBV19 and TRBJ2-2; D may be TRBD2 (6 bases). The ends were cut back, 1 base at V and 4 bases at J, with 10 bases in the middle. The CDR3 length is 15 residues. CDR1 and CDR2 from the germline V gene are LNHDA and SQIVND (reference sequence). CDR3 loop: CASSIGGRITGELFF. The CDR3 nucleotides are TGTGCCAGTAGTATAGGAGGGAGGATCACCGGGGAGCTGTTTTTT.

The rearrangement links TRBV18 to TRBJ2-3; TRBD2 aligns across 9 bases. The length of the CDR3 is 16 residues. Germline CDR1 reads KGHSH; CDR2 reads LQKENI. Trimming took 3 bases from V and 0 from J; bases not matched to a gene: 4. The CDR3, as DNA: TGTGCCAGCTCACCGAGCGGGGGGATTAGCACAGATACGCAGTATTTT. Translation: CASSPSGGISTDTQYF.

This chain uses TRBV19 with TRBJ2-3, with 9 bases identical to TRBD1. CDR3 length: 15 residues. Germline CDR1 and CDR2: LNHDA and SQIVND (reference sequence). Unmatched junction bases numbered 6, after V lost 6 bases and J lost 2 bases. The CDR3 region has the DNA TGTGCCAGTAGGAACAGGGGGCTTCTCACAGATACGCAGTATTTT. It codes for CASRNRGLLTDTQYF.

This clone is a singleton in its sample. This chain's CDR3 is CASSRLGEQYF. DNA for the CDR3: TGTGCCAGCAGTCGCCTCGGGGAGCAGTACTTC. This rearrangement joins TRBV6-5 to TRBJ2-7; D is unclear. Germline assignment: CDR1 MNHEY and CDR2 SVGAGI. V dropped 5 bases and J dropped 7 bases, with 9 bases sitting between them. The CDR3 contains 11 residues.

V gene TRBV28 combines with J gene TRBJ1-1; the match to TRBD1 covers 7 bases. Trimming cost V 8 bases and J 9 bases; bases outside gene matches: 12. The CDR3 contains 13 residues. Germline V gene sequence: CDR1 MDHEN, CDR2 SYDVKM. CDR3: CASQNRGLGQAFF. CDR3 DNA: TGTGCCAGCCAGAACAGGGGCCTAGGACAAGCTTTCTTT. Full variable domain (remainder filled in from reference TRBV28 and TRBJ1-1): DVKVTQSSRYLVKRTGEKVFLECVQDMDHENMFWYRQDPGLGLRLIYFSYDVKMKEKGDIPEGYSVSREKKERFSLILESASTNQTSMYLCASQNRGLGQAFFGQGTRLTVV.

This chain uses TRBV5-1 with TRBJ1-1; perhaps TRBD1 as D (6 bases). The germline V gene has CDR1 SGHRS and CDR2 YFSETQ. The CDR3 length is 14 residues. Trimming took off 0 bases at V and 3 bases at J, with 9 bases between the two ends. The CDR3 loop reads CASSLAYRDTEAFF. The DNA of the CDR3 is TGCGCCAGCAGCTTGGCCTACAGGGACACTGAAGCTTTCTTT.

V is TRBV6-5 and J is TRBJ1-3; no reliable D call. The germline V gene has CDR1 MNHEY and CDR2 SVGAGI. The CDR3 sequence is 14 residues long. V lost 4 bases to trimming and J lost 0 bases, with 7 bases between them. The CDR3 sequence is CASSLGLSGNTIYF. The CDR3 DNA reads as TGTGCCAGCAGTTTAGGACTCTCTGGAAACACCATATATTTT.

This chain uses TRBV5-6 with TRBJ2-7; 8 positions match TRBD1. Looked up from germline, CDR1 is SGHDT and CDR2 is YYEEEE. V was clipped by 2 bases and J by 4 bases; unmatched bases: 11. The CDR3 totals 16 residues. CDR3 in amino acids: CASSFGAGTGGYEQYF. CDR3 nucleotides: TGTGCCAGCAGCTTCGGGGCGGGTACAGGGGGGTACGAGCAGTACTTC.

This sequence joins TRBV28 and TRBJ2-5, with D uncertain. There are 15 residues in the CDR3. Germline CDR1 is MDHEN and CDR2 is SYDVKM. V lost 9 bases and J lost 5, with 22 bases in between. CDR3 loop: CASATTRHAGETQYF. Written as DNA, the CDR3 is TGTGCCAGTGCCACAACGCGGCATGCTGGGGAGACCCAGTACTTC.

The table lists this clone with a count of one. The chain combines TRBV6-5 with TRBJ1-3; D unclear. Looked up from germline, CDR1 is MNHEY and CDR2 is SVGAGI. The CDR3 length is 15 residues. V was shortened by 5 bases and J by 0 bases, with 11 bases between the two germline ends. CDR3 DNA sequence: TGTGCCAGCAGTCCGACTGCTACCTCTGGAAACACCATATATTTT. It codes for CASSPTATSGNTIYF.

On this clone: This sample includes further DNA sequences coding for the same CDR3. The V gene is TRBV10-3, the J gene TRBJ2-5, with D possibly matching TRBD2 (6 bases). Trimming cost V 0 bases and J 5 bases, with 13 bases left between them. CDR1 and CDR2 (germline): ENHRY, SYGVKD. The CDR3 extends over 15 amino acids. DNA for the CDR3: TGTGCCATCAGTGAGTCGACTTCTGGGGGGGAGACCCAGTACTTC. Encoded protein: CAISESTSGGETQYF.

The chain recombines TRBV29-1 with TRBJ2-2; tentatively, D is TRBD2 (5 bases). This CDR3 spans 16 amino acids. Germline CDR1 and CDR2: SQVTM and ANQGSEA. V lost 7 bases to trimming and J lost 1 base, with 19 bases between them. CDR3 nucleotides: TGCAGCGCTGTAAGTCGGGATCCCTGGAACACCGGGGAGCTGTTTTTT. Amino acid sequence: CSAVSRDPWNTGELFF.

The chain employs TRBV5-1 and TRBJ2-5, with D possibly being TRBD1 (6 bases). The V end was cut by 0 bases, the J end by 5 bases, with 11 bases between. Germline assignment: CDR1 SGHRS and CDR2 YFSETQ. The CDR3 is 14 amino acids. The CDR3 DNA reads TGCGCCAGCAGCTTGGGACAGGTCGGGGAGACCCAGTACTTC. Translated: CASSLGQVGETQYF.

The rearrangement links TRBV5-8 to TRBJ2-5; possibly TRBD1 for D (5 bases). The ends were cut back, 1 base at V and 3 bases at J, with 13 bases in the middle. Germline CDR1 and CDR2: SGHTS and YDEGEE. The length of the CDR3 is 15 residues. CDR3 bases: TGTGCCAGCAGCTTGTCGCGTGGCAGGGAAGAGACCCAGTACTTC. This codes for CASSLSRGREETQYF.

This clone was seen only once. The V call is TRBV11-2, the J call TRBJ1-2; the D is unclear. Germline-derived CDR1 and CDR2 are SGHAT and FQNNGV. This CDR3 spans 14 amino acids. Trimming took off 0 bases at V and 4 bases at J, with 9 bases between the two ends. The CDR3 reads CASSLDPGSYGYTF. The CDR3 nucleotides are TGTGCCAGCAGCTTAGATCCGGGAAGCTATGGCTACACCTTC.

The DNA of the CDR3 is TGTGCCAGTAGTATTGAAGGAGGTAGCAATCAGCCCCAGCATTTT. Amino acid sequence: CASSIEGGSNQPQHF. V is TRBV19 and J is TRBJ1-5; no reliable D call. The length of the CDR3 is 15 residues. Germline V gene lookup returns CDR1 LNHDA and CDR2 SQIVND (reference sequence). Trimming removed 3 bases at V and 0 bases at J, with 9 bases between.

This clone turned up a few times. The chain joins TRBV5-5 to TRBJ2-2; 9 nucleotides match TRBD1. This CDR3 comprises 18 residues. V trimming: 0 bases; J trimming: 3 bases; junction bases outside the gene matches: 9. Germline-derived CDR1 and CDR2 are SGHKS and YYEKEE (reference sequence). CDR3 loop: CASSLDGTGSVDTGELFF. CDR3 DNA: TGTGCCAGCAGCTTGGACGGGACAGGGAGCGTGGACACCGGGGAGCTGTTTTTT.

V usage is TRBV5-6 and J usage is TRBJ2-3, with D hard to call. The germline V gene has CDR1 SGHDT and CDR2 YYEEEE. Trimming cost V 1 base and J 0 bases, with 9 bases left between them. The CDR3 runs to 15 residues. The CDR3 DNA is TGTGCCAGCAGCTTGTTTGTCCTTAGCACAGATACGCAGTATTTT. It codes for CASSLFVLSTDTQYF.

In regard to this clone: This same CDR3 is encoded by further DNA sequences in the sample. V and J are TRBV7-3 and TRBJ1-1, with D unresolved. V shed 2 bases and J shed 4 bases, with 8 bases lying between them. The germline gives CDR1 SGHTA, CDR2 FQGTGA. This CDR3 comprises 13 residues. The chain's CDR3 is CASSLERGTEAFF. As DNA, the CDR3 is TGTGCCAGCAGCTTAGAGCGAGGCACTGAAGCTTTCTTT.

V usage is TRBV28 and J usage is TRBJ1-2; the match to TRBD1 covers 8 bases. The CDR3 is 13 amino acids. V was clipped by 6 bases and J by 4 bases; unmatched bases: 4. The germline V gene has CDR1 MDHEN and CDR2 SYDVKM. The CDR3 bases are TGTGCCAGCAGAATTACAGGGGGCTATGGCTACACCTTC. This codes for CASRITGGYGYTF.

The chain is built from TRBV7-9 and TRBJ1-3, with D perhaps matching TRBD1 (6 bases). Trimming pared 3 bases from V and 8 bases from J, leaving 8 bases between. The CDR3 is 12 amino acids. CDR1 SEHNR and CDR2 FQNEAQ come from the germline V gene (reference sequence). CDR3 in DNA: TGTGCCAGCAGCTTCTCAGGGGACACCATATATTTT. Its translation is CASSFSGDTIYF.

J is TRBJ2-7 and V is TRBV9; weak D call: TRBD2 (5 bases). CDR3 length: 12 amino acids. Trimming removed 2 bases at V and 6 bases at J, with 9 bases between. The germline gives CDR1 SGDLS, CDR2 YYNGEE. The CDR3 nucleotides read TGTGCCAGCAGCGTGGCAGAGGGCGAGCAGTACTTC. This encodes CASSVAEGEQYF.

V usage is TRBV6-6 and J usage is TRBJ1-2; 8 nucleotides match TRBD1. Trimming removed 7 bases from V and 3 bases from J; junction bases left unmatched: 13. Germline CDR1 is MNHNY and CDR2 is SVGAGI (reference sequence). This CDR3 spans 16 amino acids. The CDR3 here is CASTRQVGTGDYGYTF. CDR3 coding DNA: TGTGCCAGCACGCGCCAAGTCGGGACAGGAGACTATGGCTACACCTTC.